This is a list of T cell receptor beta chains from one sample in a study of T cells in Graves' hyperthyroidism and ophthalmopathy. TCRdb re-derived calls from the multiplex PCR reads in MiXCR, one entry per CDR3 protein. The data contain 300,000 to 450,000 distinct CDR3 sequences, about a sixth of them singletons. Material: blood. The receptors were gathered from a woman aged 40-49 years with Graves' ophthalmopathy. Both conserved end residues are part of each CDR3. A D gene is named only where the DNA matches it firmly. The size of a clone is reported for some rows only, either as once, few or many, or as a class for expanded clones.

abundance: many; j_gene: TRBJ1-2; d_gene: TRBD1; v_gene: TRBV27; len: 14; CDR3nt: TGTGCCAGCAGTAACGACAGGGGTCCGAGGGGCTACACCTTC; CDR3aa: CASSNDRGPRGYTF
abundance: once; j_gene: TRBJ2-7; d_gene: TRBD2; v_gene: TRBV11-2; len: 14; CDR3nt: TGTGCCAGCAGCTTAGGACTAGCGGGGCAGGAACAGTACTTC; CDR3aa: CASSLGLAGQEQYF
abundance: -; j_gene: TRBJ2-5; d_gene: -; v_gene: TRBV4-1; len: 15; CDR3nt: TGCGCCAGCAGCCCCGAGGGGAAGGGACAAGAGACCCAGTACTTC; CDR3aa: CASSPEGKGQETQYF
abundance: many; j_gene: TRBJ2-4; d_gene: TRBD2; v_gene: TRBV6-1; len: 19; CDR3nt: TGTGCCAGCAGTGAAGTCCGGGGTGGTGTTAGCGGGATCAAAAACATTCAGTACTTC; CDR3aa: CASSEVRGGVSGIKNIQYF
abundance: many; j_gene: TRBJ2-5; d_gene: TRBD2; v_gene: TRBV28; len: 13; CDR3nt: TGTGCCAGCAGTGTCGGGGGGCAAGAGACCCAGTACTTC; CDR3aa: CASSVGGQETQYF
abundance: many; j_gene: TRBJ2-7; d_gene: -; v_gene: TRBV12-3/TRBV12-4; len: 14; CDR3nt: TGTGCCAGCAGTCCCCCAGGAGTCTCCTACGAGCAGTACTTC; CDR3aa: CASSPPGVSYEQYF
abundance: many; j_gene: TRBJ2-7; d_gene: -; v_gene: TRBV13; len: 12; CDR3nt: TGTGCCAGCAGCGGCCACGCCTACGAGCAGTACTTC; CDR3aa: CASSGHAYEQYF
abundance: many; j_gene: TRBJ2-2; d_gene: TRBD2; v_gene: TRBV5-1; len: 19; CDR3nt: TGCGCCAGCAGCAGCGGACTAGCGGGAAGAACGGTGCGCACCGGGGAGCTGTTTTTT; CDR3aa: CASSSGLAGRTVRTGELFF
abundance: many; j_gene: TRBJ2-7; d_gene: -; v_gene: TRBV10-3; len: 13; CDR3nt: TGTGCCATCACGGGCAGTCGGGACTACGAGCAGTACTTC; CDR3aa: CAITGSRDYEQYF
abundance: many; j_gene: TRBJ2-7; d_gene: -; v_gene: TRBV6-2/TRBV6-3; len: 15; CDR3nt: TGTGCCAGCAGTAAACCGGGCCGCCGGACCTACGAGCAGTACTTC; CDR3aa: CASSKPGRRTYEQYF
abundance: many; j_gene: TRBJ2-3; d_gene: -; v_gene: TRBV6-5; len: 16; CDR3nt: TGTGCCAGCAGTTCGCTCGGGACCCACAGCACAGATACGCAGTATTTT; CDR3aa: CASSSLGTHSTDTQYF
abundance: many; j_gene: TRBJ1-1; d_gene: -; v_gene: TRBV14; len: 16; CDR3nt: TGTGCCAGCAGCGTAGATTCTCAGTATTACGACACTGAAGCTTTCTTT; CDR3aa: CASSVDSQYYDTEAFF
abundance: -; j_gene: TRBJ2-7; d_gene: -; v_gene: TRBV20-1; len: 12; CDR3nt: TGCAGTGCTATGAACAGGGACTACGAGCAGTGCTTC; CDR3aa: CSAMNRDYEQCF
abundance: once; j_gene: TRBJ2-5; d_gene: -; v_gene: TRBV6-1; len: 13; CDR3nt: TGTGCCAGCAGTGAATTTGGAGGCGAGACCCAGTACTTC; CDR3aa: CASSEFGGETQYF
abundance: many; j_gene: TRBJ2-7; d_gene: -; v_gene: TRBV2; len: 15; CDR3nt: TGTGCCAGCAGTGAAAAGTCGGGGTTCAACTACGAGCAGTACTTC; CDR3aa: CASSEKSGFNYEQYF
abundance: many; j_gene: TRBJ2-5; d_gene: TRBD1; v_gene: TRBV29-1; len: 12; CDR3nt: TGCAGCGCGGGACAGACCCAAGAGACCCAGTACTTC; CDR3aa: CSAGQTQETQYF
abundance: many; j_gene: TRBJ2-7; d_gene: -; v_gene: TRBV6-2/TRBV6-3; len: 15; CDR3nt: TGTGCCAGCAGCCCCCGGGTTCTACCAACCTACGAGCAGTACTTC; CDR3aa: CASSPRVLPTYEQYF
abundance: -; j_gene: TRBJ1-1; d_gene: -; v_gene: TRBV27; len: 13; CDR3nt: TGTGCCAGCAGTGCCCTGAGGGGCGGTGAAGCTTTCTTT; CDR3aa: CASSALRGGEAFF
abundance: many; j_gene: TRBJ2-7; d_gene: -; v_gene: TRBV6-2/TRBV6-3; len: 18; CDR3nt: TGTGCCAGCAGTTACAGATCGCCGGGACCCTCAACCGGGGACGAGCAGTACTTC; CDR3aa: CASSYRSPGPSTGDEQYF
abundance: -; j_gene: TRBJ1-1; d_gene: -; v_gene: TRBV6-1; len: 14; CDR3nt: TGTGCCAGCATCAGAGGCAAAATGAACACTGAAGCTTTCTTT; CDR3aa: CASIRGKMNTEAFF
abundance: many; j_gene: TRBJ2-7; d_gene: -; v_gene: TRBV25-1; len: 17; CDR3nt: TGTGCCAGCAGTGAATCTTCAGGGGCCCTTCCACTATACGAGCAGTACTTC; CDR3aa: CASSESSGALPLYEQYF
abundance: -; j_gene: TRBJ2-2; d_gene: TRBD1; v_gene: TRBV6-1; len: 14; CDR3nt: TGTGCCAGCAGTGCCGGGACAGCGACCGGGGAGCTGTTTTTT; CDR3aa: CASSAGTATGELFF
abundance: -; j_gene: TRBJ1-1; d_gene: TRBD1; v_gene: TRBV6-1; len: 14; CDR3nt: TGTGCCAGCAGTCAGACAGGGGGTAGCACTGAAGCTTTCTTT; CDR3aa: CASSQTGGSTEAFF
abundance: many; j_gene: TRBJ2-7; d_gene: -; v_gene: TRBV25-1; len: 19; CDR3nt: TGTGCCAGCAGTGAAATTTCGAATCGGGGTAGCAGGCGACCCTACGAGCAGTACTTC; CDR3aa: CASSEISNRGSRRPYEQYF
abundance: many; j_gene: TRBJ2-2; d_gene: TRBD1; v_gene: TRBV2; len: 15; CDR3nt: TGTGCCAGCAGTGAAGCAGGAACAGGGGCCGGGGAGCTGTTTTTT; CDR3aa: CASSEAGTGAGELFF
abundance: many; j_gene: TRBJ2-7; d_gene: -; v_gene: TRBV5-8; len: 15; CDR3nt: TGTGCCAGCAGCGCCTTGGCCCCGAAGACCTACGAGCAGTACTTC; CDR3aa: CASSALAPKTYEQYF
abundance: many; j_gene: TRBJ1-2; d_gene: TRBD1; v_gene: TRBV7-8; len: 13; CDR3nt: TGTGCCAGCAGCTTCTTTGGACAGGATGGCTACACCTTC; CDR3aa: CASSFFGQDGYTF
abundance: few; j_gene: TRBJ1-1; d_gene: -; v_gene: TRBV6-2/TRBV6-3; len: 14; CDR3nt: TGTGCCAGCAGTTACACAACAGGGATCGCTGAAGCTTTCTTT; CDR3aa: CASSYTTGIAEAFF
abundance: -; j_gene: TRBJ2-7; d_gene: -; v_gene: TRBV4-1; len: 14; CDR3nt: TGCGCCAGCAGCCAAGTCGGAGGAAGTTACGGGCAGTACTTC; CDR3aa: CASSQVGGSYGQYF
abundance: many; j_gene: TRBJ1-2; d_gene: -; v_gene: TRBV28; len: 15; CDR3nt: TGTGCCAGCAGTTTTCTAGGGGGGCCAAACTATGGCTACACCTTC; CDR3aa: CASSFLGGPNYGYTF
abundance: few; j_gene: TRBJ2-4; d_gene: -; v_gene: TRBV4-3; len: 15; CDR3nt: TGCGCCAGCAGCCAAGATCTGGGCGGCGGGGACATTCAGTACTTC; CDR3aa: CASSQDLGGGDIQYF
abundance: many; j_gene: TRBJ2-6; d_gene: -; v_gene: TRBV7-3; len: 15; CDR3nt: TGTGCCAGCAGCGAACAGCTCTCTGGGGCCAACGTCCTGACTTTC; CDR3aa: CASSEQLSGANVLTF
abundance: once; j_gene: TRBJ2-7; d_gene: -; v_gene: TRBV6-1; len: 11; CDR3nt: TGTGCCAGCAGGCTTATCTACGAGCAGTACTTC; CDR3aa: CASRLIYEQYF
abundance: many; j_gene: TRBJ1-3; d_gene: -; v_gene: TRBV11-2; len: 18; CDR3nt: TGTGCCAGCAGCTTAGGTGTAGACAGGCACGCCTCTGGAAACACCATATATTTT; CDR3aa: CASSLGVDRHASGNTIYF
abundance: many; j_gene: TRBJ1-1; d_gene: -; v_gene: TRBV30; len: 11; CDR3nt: TGTGCCCGGCAGGCAGTCACTGAAGCTTTCTTT; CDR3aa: CARQAVTEAFF
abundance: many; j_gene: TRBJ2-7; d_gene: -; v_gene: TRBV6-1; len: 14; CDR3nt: TGTGCCAGCAATGAGGTGGGACGGGGTGACGAGCAGTACTTC; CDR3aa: CASNEVGRGDEQYF
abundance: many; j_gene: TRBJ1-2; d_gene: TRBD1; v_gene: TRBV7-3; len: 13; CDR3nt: TGTGCCAGCAGCTTAACAGACAGGGATGGCTACACCTTC; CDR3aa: CASSLTDRDGYTF
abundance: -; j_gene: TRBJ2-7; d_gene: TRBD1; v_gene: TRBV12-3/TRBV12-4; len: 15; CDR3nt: TGTGCCAGGAGAACTCCGGGACAGGGAGTGGTTGAGCAGTACTTC; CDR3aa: CARRTPGQGVVEQYF
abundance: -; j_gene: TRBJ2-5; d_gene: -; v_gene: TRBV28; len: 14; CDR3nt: TGTGCCGCCACACAAAGGGGGGGCCAAGAGACCCAGTACTTC; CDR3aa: CAATQRGGQETQYF
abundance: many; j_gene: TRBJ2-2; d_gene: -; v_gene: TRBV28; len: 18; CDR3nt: TGTGCCAGCAGTTTATTTGCCGGGCTGATCGGCCGGACCGGGGAGCTGTTTTTT; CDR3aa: CASSLFAGLIGRTGELFF
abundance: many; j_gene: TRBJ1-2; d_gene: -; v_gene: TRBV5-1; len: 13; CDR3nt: TGCGCCAGCAGCTTGGCGGACTCTGGAGGCTACACCTTC; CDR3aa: CASSLADSGGYTF
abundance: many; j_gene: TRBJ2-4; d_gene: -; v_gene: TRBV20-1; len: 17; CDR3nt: TGCAGTGCTAGAGATCCGGGGTCCCCTATAGCCAAAAACATTCAGTACTTC; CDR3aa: CSARDPGSPIAKNIQYF
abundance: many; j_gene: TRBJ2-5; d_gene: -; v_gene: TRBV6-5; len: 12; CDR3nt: TGTGCCAGCAGTTCCCTCGTGGAGACCCAGTACTTC; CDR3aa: CASSSLVETQYF
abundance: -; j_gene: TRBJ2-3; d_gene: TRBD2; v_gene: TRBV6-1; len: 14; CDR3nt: TGTGCCAGCAGCACAACTAGCGGGAGCGATACGCAGTATTTT; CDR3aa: CASSTTSGSDTQYF
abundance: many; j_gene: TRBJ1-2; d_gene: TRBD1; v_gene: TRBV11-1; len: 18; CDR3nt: TGTGCCAGCAGCCGAACTTCCGGGACAGGACCCCTTATGCTGGGCTACACCTTC; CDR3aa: CASSRTSGTGPLMLGYTF
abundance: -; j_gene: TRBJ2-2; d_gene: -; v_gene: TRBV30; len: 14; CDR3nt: TGTGCCTGGAAACCCAGCGGGTTAGCCGGGGAGCTGTTTTTT; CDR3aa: CAWKPSGLAGELFF
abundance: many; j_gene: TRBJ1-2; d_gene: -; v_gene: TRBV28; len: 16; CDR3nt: TGTGCCAGCAGTTTCCACTGGACAGCAACTAACTATGGCTACACCTTC; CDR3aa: CASSFHWTATNYGYTF
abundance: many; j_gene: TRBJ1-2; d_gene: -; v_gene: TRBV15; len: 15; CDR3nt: TGTGCCACCAGCAGAGATTTGCAACGTGGCAATGGCTACACCTTC; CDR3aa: CATSRDLQRGNGYTF
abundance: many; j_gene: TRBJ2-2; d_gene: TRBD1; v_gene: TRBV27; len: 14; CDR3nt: TGTGCCAGCAGTTTAAACAGGGGCACCGGGGAGCTGTTTTTT; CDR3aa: CASSLNRGTGELFF
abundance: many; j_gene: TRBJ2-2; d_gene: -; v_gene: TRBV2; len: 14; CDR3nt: TGTGCCAGCCGGATGGTCCGGGGACCCGGGGAGCTGTTTTTT; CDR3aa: CASRMVRGPGELFF
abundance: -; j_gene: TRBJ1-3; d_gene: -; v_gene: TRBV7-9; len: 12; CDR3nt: TGTGCCAGCAGCTTGTCGAGAGCCTCCATATATTTT; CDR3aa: CASSLSRASIYF
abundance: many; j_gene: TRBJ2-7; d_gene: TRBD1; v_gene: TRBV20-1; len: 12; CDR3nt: TGCAGTGCTAGGCAGGGGGCCTACGAGCAGTACTTC; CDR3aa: CSARQGAYEQYF
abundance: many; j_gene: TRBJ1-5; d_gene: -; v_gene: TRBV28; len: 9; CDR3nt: TGTGCCAGTAATCAGCCCCAGCATTTT; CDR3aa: CASNQPQHF